Below, 2 T cell receptor beta chains from the same sample are listed, as sequenced in a study of memory B cells and T cells in multiple sclerosis. The table came from immunoSEQ multiplex PCR; TCRdb's copy has only in-frame clones and leaves some out. This table has 30,000 or so clones, roughly 86% appearing once. Their target antigens are unknown. CFSE-dim autoproliferating and CFSE-high non-proliferating T cells from unstimulated culture were sequenced separately. Replicate wells were pooled after approximately 7 days of stimulus-free culture of under 5.5x10^7 CFSE-labeled PBMCs. Sequencing was done on a sample of PBMCs from blood kept in culture. The receptors originated from a human donor with multiple sclerosis.

Details on this clone: Other DNA sequences in this specimen translate into the identical CDR3. The V and J genes are TRBV5-1 and TRBJ2-7; D is unresolved. Per germline, CDR1 SGHRS and CDR2 YFSETQ. V gave up 4 bases and J gave up 4 bases, with 9 bases separating them. The CDR3 loop spans 12 amino acids. CDR3 in DNA: TGCGCCAGCAGCGTTACGGGTTACGAGCAGTACTTC. It yields the protein CASSVTGYEQYF.

This clone was seen just once. The V call is TRBV29-1, the J call TRBJ1-2, with D tentatively TRBD1 (6 bases). Germline CDR1 SQVTM, CDR2 ANQGSEA. V lost 4 bases to trimming and J lost 6 bases, with 18 bases between them. CDR3 length equals 14 residues. The DNA of the CDR3 is TGCAGCGTTGCCCCACAGGGACCCTACAATGGCTACACCTTC. The encoded protein is CSVAPQGPYNGYTF.